Listed below are T cell receptor beta chains from one sample, sequenced in a study of CD8 T cells in Susac syndrome. TCRdb recomputed calls from the immunoSEQ multiplex PCR reads with MiXCR, one row per CDR3 protein. The sample records about 120,000 distinct CDR3 sequences, roughly 94% being singletons. The material sequenced was CD8+ T cells from PBMCs. These receptors originate from a human donor with Susac syndrome. Both conserved end residues are part of each CDR3. D genes are given only for firm matches. Some rows have no size entry. The others give once, few or many, or a class for an expanded clone.

d_gene,j_gene,abundance,v_gene,CDR3nt,CDR3aa
-,TRBJ2-1,-,TRBV9,TGTGCCAGCAGCGGGGATGTAGGGGGGCCTTACAATGAGCAGTTCTTC,CASSGDVGGPYNEQFF
-,TRBJ2-3,-,TRBV27,TGTGCCAGCAGTTTATTGCCTAGCACAGATACGCAGTATTTT,CASSLLPSTDTQYF
-,TRBJ1-2,-,TRBV20-1,TGCAGTGCGGACCGGACGGACCAAAACTATGGCTACACCTTC,CSADRTDQNYGYTF
-,TRBJ1-5,-,TRBV6-2/TRBV6-3,TGTGCCAGCAGTTATGGGGGGCTCAATCAGCCCCAGCATTTT,CASSYGGLNQPQHF
-,TRBJ2-3,once,TRBV18,TGTGCCAGCTCGTATGTGGATAAAGATACGCAGTATTTT,CASSYVDKDTQYF
-,TRBJ1-6,once,TRBV12-3/TRBV12-4,TGTGCCAGCAGCGCCGGAAGGGGATATGGGCCACCCCTCCACTTT,CASSAGRGYGPPLHF
-,TRBJ2-2,once,TRBV4-1,TGCGCCAGCACCCAAGAGGTTGCAGGGGTGGACACCGGGGAGCTGTTTTTT,CASTQEVAGVDTGELFF
-,TRBJ2-7,-,TRBV9,TGTGCCAGCAGCGTAGCTGGAGGGGCCCCCTACGAGCAGTACTTC,CASSVAGGAPYEQYF
-,TRBJ2-7,-,TRBV29-1,TGCAGCGTTGAAGAACAGGGGGGGTACGAGCAGTACTTC,CSVEEQGGYEQYF
-,TRBJ2-7,-,TRBV20-1,TGCAGTGCTCTCCAAGGCTACGAGCAGTACTTC,CSALQGYEQYF
-,TRBJ2-4,-,TRBV5-4,TGTGCCAGCAGCTTGGCTTCAGGCGGTCTAGCCAAAAACATTCAGTACTTC,CASSLASGGLAKNIQYF
-,TRBJ2-1,-,TRBV29-1,TGCAGCGTTGAATCCCAGACGAATGAGCAGTTCTTC,CSVESQTNEQFF
TRBD1,TRBJ1-1,-,TRBV5-4,TGTGCCAGCAGCTTTGGACAGGCGATGAAGACTTTCTTT,CASSFGQAMKTFF
-,TRBJ2-3,-,TRBV9,TGTGCCAGCAGCGTAGTTGGCAACACAGATACGCAGTATTTT,CASSVVGNTDTQYF
-,TRBJ2-5,-,TRBV27,TGTGCCAGCAGTTTATCGGCAGTTATCCAAGAGACCCAGTACTTC,CASSLSAVIQETQYF
-,TRBJ2-1,-,TRBV4-1,TGCGCCAGCAGCCGGGGGGCATACAATGAGCAGTTCTTC,CASSRGAYNEQFF
-,TRBJ1-2,-,TRBV12-3/TRBV12-4,TGTGCCAGCAGTCGGGGTTCTAAAGGGGGCTACACCTTC,CASSRGSKGGYTF
TRBD2,TRBJ2-7,-,TRBV4-2,TGTGCCAGCAGCCAAGATATGCCTAGCGGGGAATCCTACGAGCAGTACTTC,CASSQDMPSGESYEQYF
-,TRBJ1-4,-,TRBV4-3,TGCGCCAGCAGCCAAGATCCGGGGGGGATTATGTTTTTT,CASSQDPGGIMFF
TRBD1,TRBJ1-1,once,TRBV7-9,TGTGCCAGCAGCTGGCCGGACAGGGGTACTGAAGCTTTCTTT,CASSWPDRGTEAFF
-,TRBJ2-4,-,TRBV15,TGTGCCACCAGCGAGAGCAAGGACAGCATTATAGCCAAAAACATTCAGTACTTC,CATSESKDSIIAKNIQYF
-,TRBJ1-2,-,TRBV4-1,TGCGCCAGCAGCCAAGTCTCAGGGGTACAGTATGGCTACACCTTC,CASSQVSGVQYGYTF
-,TRBJ2-7,-,TRBV2,TGTGCCGGGGGGGGCCAGAAGTACGAGCAGTACTTC,CAGGGQKYEQYF
-,TRBJ1-2,once,TRBV20-1,TGCAGTGCTCATTGGGGGAACTATGGCTACACCTTC,CSAHWGNYGYTF
TRBD1,TRBJ2-3,-,TRBV11-2,TGTGCCAGCAGCCCCCGACAGGGGGGCACAGATACGCAGTATTTT,CASSPRQGGTDTQYF
TRBD1,TRBJ2-5,-,TRBV6-1,TGTGCCAGCAGCACCGGGACAGGGCGCGAGACCCAGTACTTC,CASSTGTGRETQYF
TRBD1,TRBJ2-7,-,TRBV12-3/TRBV12-4,TGTGCCAGCAGCCAAGGGGGCAACGAGCAGTACTTC,CASSQGGNEQYF
-,TRBJ2-3,-,TRBV27,TGTGCCAGCAGTTCCTACACAGATACGCAGTATTTT,CASSSYTDTQYF